The next 27 T cell receptor beta chains were all read from a single sample in a study of regulatory T cells in long-lasting Graves disease. The time point: persistent/refractory GD, antithyroid drugs over 5 years with positive TRAb. Researchers made the TCR library from RNA that was extracted from PBMCs. Both iRepertoire HTBI primers and Arm-PCR of CDR3 regions were used to build the TCR beta libraries. Using its own MiXCR run on the multiplex PCR reads, TCRdb lists one record per CDR3 protein. The sample shows about 470,000 distinct CDR3 sequences, about 20% of them seen only once. This sample comprised peripheral blood mononuclear cells (PBMCs), obtained when the disease was refractory, from a patient treated with antithyroid drugs. The receptors stem from a female donor with Graves disease.

With regard to this clonotype: A much larger clone lies one base from this, so it may be a read error. The rearrangement uses TRBV20-1 and TRBJ2-7, with 9 bases matching TRBD2. With V trimmed by 0 bases and J by 2 bases, 8 bases remained unmatched. The CDR3 contains 16 residues. Germline V gene data show CDR1 as DFQATT and CDR2 as SNEGSKA (reference sequence). CDR3 nucleotide sequence: TGCAGTGCTAGAGATTTGCCAGCGGGAGGAGCCTACGAGCAGTACTTC. This gives the protein CSARDLPAGGAYEQYF.

This clonotype was detected many times. The J gene is TRBJ2-4, the V gene TRBV19; TRBD1 aligns across 9 bases. V trimming: 10 bases; J trimming: 9 bases; junction bases outside the gene matches: 10. The CDR3 loop spans 13 amino acids. Germline V CDR1 and CDR2: LNHDA, SQIVND (reference sequence). CDR3 sequence reads: CATSPGQGFIQYF. CDR3 DNA: TGTGCCACCAGTCCGGGACAGGGTTTCATTCAGTACTTC.

On this clonotype itself: This may be a read error, as it is one base from a much larger clone. V gene TRBV7-9 combines with J gene TRBJ2-2, with D unresolved. The CDR3 is 15 residues long. Trimming left V 5 bases short and J 3 bases short, with 13 bases between. Germline-derived CDR1 and CDR2 are SEHNR and FQNEAQ (reference sequence). The CDR3 spells CASSPESSYTGELFF. For the CDR3, the DNA is TGTGCCAGCAGCCCCGAGTCTAGTTACACCGGGGAGCTGTTTTTT.

Details on this clonotype: This sequence is one base from a far larger clone and is likely a read error. The chain couples TRBV6-5 to TRBJ2-5; no definite D call. The CDR3 sequence is 13 residues long. Germline CDR1 and CDR2: MNHEY and SVGAGI. The CDR3 DNA follows: TGTGCCAGCAGTTACTCGGGCCAAGAGGCCCAGTACTTC. It is translated as CASSYSGQEAQYF.

This clonotype was recorded many times. The rearrangement links TRBV10-3 to TRBJ2-5; unclear D gene. Germline V gene sequence: CDR1 ENHRY, CDR2 SYGVKD. The CDR3 covers 12 residues. V lost 0 bases and J 5 bases, leaving 4 bases between the germline ends. The CDR3 loop is CAISESWETQYF. The CDR3 DNA reads TGTGCCATCAGTGAGTCCTGGGAGACCCAGTACTTC.

This chain joins TRBV20-1 and TRBJ1-6; a possible D gene is TRBD1 (5 bases). In germline, CDR1 is DFQATT, CDR2 SNEGSKA (reference sequence). Trimming removed 2 bases from V and 7 bases from J, with 15 bases in between. This CDR3 region has 15 residues. The CDR3 is CSARIVGQGNSPLHF. The CDR3 DNA follows: TGCAGTGCTAGAATAGTAGGGCAGGGAAATTCACCCCTCCACTTT.

The CDR3 sequence is CASSAPDGSNEQFF. The DNA for the CDR3 is TGTGCCAGCAGCGCCCCCGACGGCTCCAATGAGCAGTTCTTC. The V call is TRBV9, the J call TRBJ2-1; D call uncertain. CDR3 size: 14 residues. V lost 3 bases, J lost 6 bases, and 13 bases lay in between. Germline lookup yields CDR1 SGDLS and CDR2 YYNGEE.

V gene TRBV4-1 combines with J gene TRBJ1-6; no clear D. Germline CDR1 is MGHRA and CDR2 is YSYEKL. The ends were cut back, 5 bases at V and 7 bases at J, with 27 bases in the middle. The CDR3 runs to 19 residues. The CDR3 protein is CASSYLPPTATEGNSPLHF. The CDR3 bases are TGCGCCAGCAGCTATCTCCCCCCGACGGCCACGGAAGGGAATTCACCCCTCCACTTT.

This clonotype has a count of ten or more. V usage is TRBV2 and J usage is TRBJ1-2; D ambiguous. With 7 bases removed from V and 4 bases from J, the gap between germline ends came to 13 bases. Germline V CDR1 and CDR2: SNHLY, FYNNEI. CDR3 length equals 13 residues. CDR3 in DNA: TGTGCCAGCACTCCATTGGTTGGCTATGGCTACACCTTC. Its protein is CASTPLVGYGYTF.

The genes are TRBV29-1 and TRBJ2-7; D is undetermined. The ends were cut back, 4 bases at V and 0 bases at J, with 10 bases in the middle. CDR1 and CDR2 from the germline V gene are SQVTM and ANQGSEA. This CDR3 is built from 13 residues. The CDR3 protein is CSVVRSSSYEQYF. Here the CDR3 DNA reads TGCAGCGTTGTCAGGTCAAGCTCCTACGAGCAGTACTTC.

The chain has TRBV29-1 and TRBJ2-1; the D is unclear. V shed 3 bases and J shed 8 bases, with 17 bases lying between them. This CDR3 contains 14 residues. Germline CDR1 SQVTM, CDR2 ANQGSEA. The CDR3: CSVESPRRRDEQFF. The CDR3 nucleotides are TGCAGCGTTGAGTCTCCCCGCCGGCGCGATGAGCAGTTCTTC.

This clonotype turned up a few times. The rearrangement uses TRBV28 and TRBJ2-3; 11 positions agree with TRBD1. Germline assignment: CDR1 MDHEN and CDR2 SYDVKM. With 3 bases clipped from V and 5 bases from J, the junction kept 7 bases outside the gene matches. The CDR3 contains 16 residues. The CDR3 coding sequence is TGTGCCAGCAGTTTTCCCCCGGGACAGGGGGGAGATACGCAGTATTTT. Amino acids: CASSFPPGQGGDTQYF.

This clonotype showed up many times. The V and J genes are TRBV2 and TRBJ1-4; the match to TRBD1 covers 7 bases. Germline V gives CDR1 SNHLY, CDR2 FYNNEI. The CDR3 runs 14 residues. The ends lost 5 bases at V and 7 bases at J; junction bases unmatched: 7. In DNA, the CDR3 is TGTGCCAGCAGTCCGGAGGGGGCCGGTGAAAAACTGTTTTTT. Its protein product is CASSPEGAGEKLFF.

This clonotype was seen many times. The CDR3 DNA is TGCAGTGCTAGAGATCTCGGCGCACGGAACACTGAAGCTTTCTTT. It translates to CSARDLGARNTEAFF. The rearrangement links TRBV20-1 to TRBJ1-1; D gene uncertain. Trimming left V 0 bases short and J 1 base short, with 12 bases between. CDR1 DFQATT and CDR2 SNEGSKA come from the germline V gene (reference sequence). The CDR3 loop spans 15 amino acids.

The CDR3 protein is CASSPTPGQGYEKLFF. For the CDR3, the DNA is TGCGCCAGCAGCCCGACTCCGGGACAGGGTTATGAAAAACTGTTTTTT. The chain has TRBV4-1 and TRBJ1-4; 9 bases agree with TRBD1. The length of the CDR3 is 16 residues. J was trimmed by 6 bases and V by 4 bases; bases with no gene match: 9. Germline-derived CDR1 and CDR2 are MGHRA and YSYEKL.

This clonotype showed up many times. The genes are TRBV28 and TRBJ1-5; tentative D call: TRBD1 (5 bases). The germline V and J ends were trimmed by 5 bases and 5 bases, with 16 bases remaining between them. Germline loops: CDR1 MDHEN, CDR2 SYDVKM. The CDR3 length is 15 residues. The CDR3 region is CASSQGSSAYQPQHF. For the CDR3, the DNA is TGTGCCAGCAGTCAGGGATCATCGGCTTATCAGCCCCAGCATTTT.

The chain joins TRBV19 to TRBJ2-2; TRBD1 matches at 8 bases. The CDR3 has 19 residues. Germline CDR1 and CDR2: LNHDA and SQIVND (reference sequence). Trimming removed 5 bases from V and 1 base from J; junction bases left unmatched: 15. The DNA for the CDR3 is TGTGCCAGTAGTCCCATCCCGGGACAGGTTGTCGGGAACACCGGGGAGCTGTTTTTT. It encodes CASSPIPGQVVGNTGELFF. Together with reference TRBV19 and TRBJ2-2, the CDR3 gives the full variable domain: DGGITQSPKYLFRKEGQNVTLSCEQNLNHDAMYWYRQDPGQGLRLIYYSQIVNDFQKGDIAEGYSVSREKKESFPLTVTSAQKNPTAFYLCASSPIPGQVVGNTGELFFGEGSRLTVL.

The rearrangement joins TRBV5-5 to TRBJ1-4, with 7 bases aligning to TRBD1. The V and J ends lost 3 bases and 4 bases, in that order; junction bases with no gene match: 9. The length of the CDR3 is 16 residues. Germline lookup yields CDR1 SGHKS and CDR2 YYEKEE (reference sequence). CDR3 residues: CASSSEPGQRNEKLFF. The CDR3 DNA sequence: TGTGCCAGCAGCTCAGAGCCGGGACAGCGTAATGAAAAACTGTTTTTT.

This clonotype appeared many times. The chain links TRBV7-2 to TRBJ1-5; maybe TRBD1 (5 bases). The V end was cut by 2 bases, the J end by 1 base, with 15 bases between. Germline V gene data show CDR1 as SGHTA and CDR2 as FQGNSA. The CDR3 runs to 17 residues. The CDR3 DNA follows: TGTGCCAGCAGCTTATACGGAGCAGGGACCAGCAATCAGCCCCAGCATTTT. Its translation: CASSLYGAGTSNQPQHF.

The genes are TRBV4-1 and TRBJ1-2; perhaps TRBD1 as D (6 bases). Trimming shortened V by 2 bases and J by 2 bases, and 9 bases separated the two germline ends. The CDR3 sequence is 14 residues long. CDR1 and CDR2 from the germline V gene are MGHRA and YSYEKL. This CDR3 is CASSQPGTNYGYTF. DNA of the CDR3: TGCGCCAGCAGCCAACCCGGGACAAACTATGGCTACACCTTC.

This clonotype showed up many times. J is TRBJ2-7 and V is TRBV7-9; the D gene is possibly TRBD1 (5 bases). The germline V gene has CDR1 SEHNR and CDR2 FQNEAQ (reference sequence). V was trimmed by 0 bases and J by 10 bases, leaving 10 bases between them. The CDR3 runs 12 residues. CDR3: CASSLAQDIQYF. CDR3 DNA sequence: TGTGCCAGCAGCTTAGCACAGGACATCCAGTACTTC.

Notes on this clonotype: This sequence may be a read error, since a much larger clone differs from it by one base. The CDR3 does not close with the conserved phenylalanine or tryptophan, likely indicating a read error. The genes are TRBV5-1 and TRBJ1-1; possible D gene TRBD1, 6 bases. V was pared by 4 bases and J by 0 bases, with 13 bases between. From germline, CDR1 is SGHRS and CDR2 YFSETQ. This CDR3 contains 15 residues. CDR3 nucleotide sequence: TGCGCCAGCAGCGGACCGGGGGCGATGAACACTGAAGCTTTCCTT. This translates into CASSGPGAMNTEAFL.

This clonotype was found many times. The chain joins TRBV20-1 to TRBJ1-4, with 8 positions matching TRBD1. This CDR3 is built from 13 residues. Germline-derived CDR1 and CDR2 are DFQATT and SNEGSKA (reference sequence). V trimming: 4 bases; J trimming: 5 bases; junction bases outside the gene matches: 3. DNA for the CDR3: TGCAGTGCTATCAGGGGGCGAAATGAAAAACTGTTTTTT. This translates into CSAIRGRNEKLFF.

This clonotype was seen many times. The chain combines TRBV2 with TRBJ1-1; D gene uncertain. The CDR3 extends over 15 amino acids. Trimming pared 2 bases from V and 0 bases from J, leaving 10 bases between. Germline-derived CDR1 and CDR2 are SNHLY and FYNNEI. CDR3 DNA sequence: TGTGCCAGCAGTGAACAGGCCGTCATGAACACTGAAGCTTTCTTT. Translating gives CASSEQAVMNTEAFF.

At least ten counts were recorded for this clonotype. The rearrangement links TRBV28 to TRBJ1-2; D ambiguous. CDR1 and CDR2 (germline): MDHEN, SYDVKM. The CDR3 extends over 15 amino acids. V was clipped by 2 bases and J by 6 bases, with 16 bases between them. DNA for the CDR3: TGTGCCAGCAGTTTAGTGAGACTCGGCTGGGATGGCTACACCTTC. Translating gives CASSLVRLGWDGYTF.

This clonotype was recorded many times. J is TRBJ2-7 and V is TRBV10-2; TRBD2 is a possible D gene (6 bases). Germline CDR1 reads WSHSY; CDR2 reads SAAADI. CDR3 size: 11 residues. V lost 4 bases and J 9 bases, leaving 10 bases between the germline ends. In DNA form, the CDR3 reads TGCGCCAGCAGTGGGAGGGGATGGCAGTACTTC. Protein sequence: CASSGRGWQYF.

The chain uses TRBV29-1 and TRBJ2-7; weak D call: TRBD1 (6 bases). Per germline, CDR1 SQVTM and CDR2 ANQGSEA. Between the trimmed V and J ends, which lost 7 bases and 2 bases, there was a span of 18 bases. The CDR3 is made up of 14 amino acids. The CDR3 here is CSAHLRDNPYEQYF. In DNA form, the CDR3 reads TGCAGCGCTCACCTCCGGGACAACCCCTACGAGCAGTACTTC.